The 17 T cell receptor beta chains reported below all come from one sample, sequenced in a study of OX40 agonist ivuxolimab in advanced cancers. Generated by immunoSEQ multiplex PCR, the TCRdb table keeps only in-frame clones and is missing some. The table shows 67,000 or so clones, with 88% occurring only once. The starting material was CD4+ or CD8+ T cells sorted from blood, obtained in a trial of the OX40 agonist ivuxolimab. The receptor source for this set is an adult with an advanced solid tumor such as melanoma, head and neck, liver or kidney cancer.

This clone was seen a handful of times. CDR3 sequence reads: CAWTNGGTEAFF. DNA of the CDR3: TGTGCCTGGACCAATGGGGGAACTGAAGCTTTCTTT. The chain carries TRBV30 and TRBJ1-1, with a tentative D call TRBD1 (5 bases). Trimming left V 4 bases short and J 5 bases short, with 11 bases between. This CDR3 contains 12 residues. The V gene's germline CDR1 is GTSNPN and CDR2 SVGIG (reference sequence).

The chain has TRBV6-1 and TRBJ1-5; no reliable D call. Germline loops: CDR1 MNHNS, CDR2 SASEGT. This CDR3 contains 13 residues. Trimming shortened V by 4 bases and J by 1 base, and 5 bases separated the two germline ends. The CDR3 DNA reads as TGTGCCAGCAGTGGATTCAGCAATCAGCCCCAGCATTTT. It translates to CASSGFSNQPQHF.

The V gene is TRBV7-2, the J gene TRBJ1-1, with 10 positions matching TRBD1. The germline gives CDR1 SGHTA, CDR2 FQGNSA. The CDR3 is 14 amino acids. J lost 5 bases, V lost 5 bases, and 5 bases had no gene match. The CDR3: CASSERQGATEAFF. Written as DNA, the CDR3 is TGTGCCAGCAGCGAGCGACAGGGGGCGACTGAAGCTTTCTTT. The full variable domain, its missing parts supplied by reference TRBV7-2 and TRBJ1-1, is GAGVSQSPSNKVTEKGKDVELRCDPISGHTALYWYRQSLGQGLEFLIYFQGNSAPDKSGLPSDRFSAERTGGSVSTLTIQRTQQEDSAVYLCASSERQGATEAFFGQGTRLTVV.

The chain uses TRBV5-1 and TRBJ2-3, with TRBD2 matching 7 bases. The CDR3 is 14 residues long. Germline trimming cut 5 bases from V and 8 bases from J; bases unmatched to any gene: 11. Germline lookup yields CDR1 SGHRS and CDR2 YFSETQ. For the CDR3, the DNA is TGCGCCAGCAGTCCGGGGAGGGTTGACGGTACGCAGTATTTT. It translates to CASSPGRVDGTQYF.

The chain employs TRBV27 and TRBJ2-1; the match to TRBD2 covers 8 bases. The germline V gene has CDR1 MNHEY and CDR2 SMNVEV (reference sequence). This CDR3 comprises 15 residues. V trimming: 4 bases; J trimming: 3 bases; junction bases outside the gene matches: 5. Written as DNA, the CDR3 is TGTGCCAGCAGTTCCCAGCGGGGGAACTACAATGAGCAGTTCTTC. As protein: CASSSQRGNYNEQFF.

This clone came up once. The CDR3 DNA reads as TGTGCCAGCCAGGCCGGAGCTGTCGGCTACGAGCAGTACTTC. This encodes CASQAGAVGYEQYF. The chain is built from TRBV27 and TRBJ2-7; no reliable D call. The germline V gene has CDR1 MNHEY and CDR2 SMNVEV (reference sequence). Deletions cut 8 bases from V and 3 bases from J, with 17 bases between. CDR3 length: 14 residues.

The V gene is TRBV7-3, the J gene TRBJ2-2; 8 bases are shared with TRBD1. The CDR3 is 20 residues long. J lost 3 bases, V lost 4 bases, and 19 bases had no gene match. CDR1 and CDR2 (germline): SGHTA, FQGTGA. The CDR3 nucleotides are TGTGCCAGCAGCTGGACCGGATTGGTCCGGCAGGGGGCGGACACCGGGGAGCTGTTTTTT. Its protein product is CASSWTGLVRQGADTGELFF.

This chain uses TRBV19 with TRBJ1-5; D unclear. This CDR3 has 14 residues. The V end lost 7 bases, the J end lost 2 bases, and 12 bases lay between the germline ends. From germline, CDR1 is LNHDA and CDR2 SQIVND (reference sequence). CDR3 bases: TGTGCCAGTAAAATATCCAGCGGCAATCAGCCCCAGCATTTT. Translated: CASKISSGNQPQHF.

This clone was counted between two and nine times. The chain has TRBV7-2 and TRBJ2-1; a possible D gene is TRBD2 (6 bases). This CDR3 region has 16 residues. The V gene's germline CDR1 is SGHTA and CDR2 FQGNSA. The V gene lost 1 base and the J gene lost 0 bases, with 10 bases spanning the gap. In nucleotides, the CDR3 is TGTGCCAGCAGCTTAGGAGGGACTGTCTCCTACAATGAGCAGTTCTTC. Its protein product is CASSLGGTVSYNEQFF.

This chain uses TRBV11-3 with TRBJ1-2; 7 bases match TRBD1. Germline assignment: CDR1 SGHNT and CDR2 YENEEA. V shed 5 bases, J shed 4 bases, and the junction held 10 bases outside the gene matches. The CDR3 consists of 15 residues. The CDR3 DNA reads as TGTGCCAGCAGCCCCACAGGGGAACCCTTCTATGGCTACACCTTC. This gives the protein CASSPTGEPFYGYTF.

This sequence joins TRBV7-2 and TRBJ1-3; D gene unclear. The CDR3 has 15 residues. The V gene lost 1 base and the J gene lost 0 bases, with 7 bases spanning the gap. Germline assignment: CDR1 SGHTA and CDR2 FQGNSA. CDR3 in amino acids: CASSLGTYSGNTIYF. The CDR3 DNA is TGTGCCAGCAGCTTAGGTACCTACTCTGGAAACACCATATATTTT.

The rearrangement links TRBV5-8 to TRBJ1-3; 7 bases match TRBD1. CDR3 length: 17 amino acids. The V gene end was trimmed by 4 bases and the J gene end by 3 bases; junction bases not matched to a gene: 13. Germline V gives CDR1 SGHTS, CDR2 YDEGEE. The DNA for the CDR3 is TGTGCCAGCAGCCAAGAAGCACAGGGGTCTCGTGGAAACACCATATATTTT. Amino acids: CASSQEAQGSRGNTIYF. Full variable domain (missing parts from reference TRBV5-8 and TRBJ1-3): EAGVTQSPTHLIKTRGQQATLRCSPISGHTSVYWYQQALGLGLQFLLWYDEGEERNRGNFPPRFSGRQFPNYSSELNVNALELEDSALYLCASSQEAQGSRGNTIYFGEGSWLTVV.

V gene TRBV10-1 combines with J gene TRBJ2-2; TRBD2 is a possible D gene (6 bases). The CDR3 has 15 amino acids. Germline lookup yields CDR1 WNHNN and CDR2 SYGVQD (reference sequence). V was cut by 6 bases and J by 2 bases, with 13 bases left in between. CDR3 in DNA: TGCGCCAGCAGATCGGGACTGGGTAACACCGGGGAGCTGTTTTTT. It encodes CASRSGLGNTGELFF.

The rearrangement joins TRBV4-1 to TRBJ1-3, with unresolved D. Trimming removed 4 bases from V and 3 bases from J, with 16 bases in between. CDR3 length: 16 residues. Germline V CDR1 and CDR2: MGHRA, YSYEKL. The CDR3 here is CASSPEPNDSGNTIYF. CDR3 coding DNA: TGCGCCAGCAGCCCCGAGCCTAACGATAGTGGAAACACCATATATTTT.

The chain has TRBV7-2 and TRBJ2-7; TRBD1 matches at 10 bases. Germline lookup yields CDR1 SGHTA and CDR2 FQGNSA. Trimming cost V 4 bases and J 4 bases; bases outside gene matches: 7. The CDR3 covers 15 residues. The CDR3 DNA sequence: TGTGCCAGCAGCTCACCAAGGGACAGGGGTTACGAGCAGTACTTC. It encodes CASSSPRDRGYEQYF. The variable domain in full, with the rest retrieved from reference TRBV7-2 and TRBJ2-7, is GAGVSQSPSNKVTEKGKDVELRCDPISGHTALYWYRQSLGQGLEFLIYFQGNSAPDKSGLPSDRFSAERTGGSVSTLTIQRTQQEDSAVYLCASSSPRDRGYEQYFGPGTRLTVT.

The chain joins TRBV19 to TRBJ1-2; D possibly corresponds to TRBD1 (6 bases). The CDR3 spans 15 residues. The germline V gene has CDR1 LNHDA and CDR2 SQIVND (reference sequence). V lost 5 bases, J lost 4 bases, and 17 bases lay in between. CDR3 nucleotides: TGTGCCAGTAGTTCCACAGGGTCCCCAGCCTATGGCTACACCTTC. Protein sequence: CASSSTGSPAYGYTF. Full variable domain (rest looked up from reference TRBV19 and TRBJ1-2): DGGITQSPKYLFRKEGQNVTLSCEQNLNHDAMYWYRQDPGQGLRLIYYSQIVNDFQKGDIAEGYSVSREKKESFPLTVTSAQKNPTAFYLCASSSTGSPAYGYTFGSGTRLTVV.

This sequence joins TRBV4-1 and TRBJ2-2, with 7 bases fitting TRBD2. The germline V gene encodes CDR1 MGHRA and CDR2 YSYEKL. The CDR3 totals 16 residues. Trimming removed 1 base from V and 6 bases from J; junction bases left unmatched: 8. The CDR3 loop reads CASSQAREAPPGELFF. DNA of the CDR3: TGCGCCAGCAGCCAAGCCCGGGAGGCCCCCCCCGGGGAGCTGTTTTTT.